Described below is a single T cell receptor (beta chain) sequence and its context. CDR1 and CDR2 (germline): SGHKS, YYEKEE (reference sequence). The V and J ends lost 1 base and 4 bases respectively, with 9 bases between them. This CDR3 comprises 13 residues. The data stem from a study of blood T cell repertoires in COVID-19. On the study more broadly: PBMCs, B-cell-depleted T cells, or T cells provided the cDNA or gDNA that made up the material.

This table comes from immunoSEQ multiplex PCR, and its TCRdb copy is limited to in-frame clones, with some not included. The sample holds approximately 150,000 clones, approximately 88% seen once. The rearrangement joins TRBV5-5 to TRBJ2-7; tentative D call: TRBD1 (6 bases). The sample taken for sequencing was peripheral blood. The clonotype originates from a woman aged 55-69 years who had recovered from COVID-19. DNA for the CDR3: TGTGCCAGCAGCTTGATCAGGGGTTACGAGCAGTACTTC. Translated, it gives CASSLIRGYEQYF.